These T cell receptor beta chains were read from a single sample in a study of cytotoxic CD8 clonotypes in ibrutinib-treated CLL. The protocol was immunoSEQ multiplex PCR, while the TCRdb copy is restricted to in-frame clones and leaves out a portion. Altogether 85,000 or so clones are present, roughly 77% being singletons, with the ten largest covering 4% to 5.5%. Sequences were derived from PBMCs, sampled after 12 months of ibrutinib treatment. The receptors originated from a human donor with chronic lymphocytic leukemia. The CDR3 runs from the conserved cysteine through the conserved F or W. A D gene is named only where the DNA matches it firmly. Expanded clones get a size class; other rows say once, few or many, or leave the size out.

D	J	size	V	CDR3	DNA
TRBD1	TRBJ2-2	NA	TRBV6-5	CASSSGTAIGELFF	TGTGCCAGCAGTTCCGGGACAGCCATCGGGGAGCTGTTTTTT
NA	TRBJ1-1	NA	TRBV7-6	CAVTEAFF	TGTGCTGTTACTGAAGCTTTCTTT
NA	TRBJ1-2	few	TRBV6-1	CASSEGGHGVHGYTF	TGTGCCAGCAGTGAAGGGGGTCATGGGGTTCATGGCTACACCTTC
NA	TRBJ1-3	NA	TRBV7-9	CASSSAGGGNTIYF	TGTGCCAGCAGCTCCGCTGGGGGTGGAAACACCATATATTTT
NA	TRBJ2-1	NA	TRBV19	CASSHPGLPGNEQFF	TGTGCCAGTAGTCACCCGGGACTTCCAGGTAATGAGCAGTTCTTC
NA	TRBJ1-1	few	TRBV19	CASTIGGFTEAFF	TGTGCCAGTACTATCGGTGGATTCACTGAAGCTTTCTTT
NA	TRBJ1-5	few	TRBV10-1	CARGRAGWPQHF	TGCGCCAGGGGGCGGGCGGGTTGGCCCCAGCATTTT
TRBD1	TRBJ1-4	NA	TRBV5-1	CASSTMGGGGREKLFF	TGCGCCAGCAGCACTATGGGAGGGGGCGGGCGTGAAAAACTGTTTTTT
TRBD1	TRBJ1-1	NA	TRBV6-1	CASSEAAGTGGTEAFF	TGTGCCAGCAGTGAAGCCGCGGGGACAGGGGGGACTGAAGCTTTCTTT
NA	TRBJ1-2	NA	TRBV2	CASSPRQDPYTF	TGTGCCAGCAGTCCCAGACAGGATCCCTACACCTTC
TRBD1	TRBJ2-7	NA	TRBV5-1	CASRGGSGQGQYF	TGCGCCAGCAGAGGGGGCTCGGGCCAGGGGCAGTACTTC
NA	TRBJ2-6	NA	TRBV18	CASSPPTDVLTF	TGTGCCAGCTCACCACCGACAGACGTCCTGACTTTC
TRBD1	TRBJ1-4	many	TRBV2	CASGRRVTGGTNEKLFF	TGTGCCAGCGGCCGCAGGGTAACAGGGGGGACTAATGAAAAACTGTTTTTT
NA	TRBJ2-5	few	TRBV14	CASSQDRGRSGRREETQYF	TGTGCCAGCAGCCAAGATCGGGGGCGGAGCGGAAGGAGGGAAGAGACCCAGTACTTC
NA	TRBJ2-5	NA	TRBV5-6	CASSHGRSRGKTQYF	TGTGCCAGCAGCCACGGACGATCTCGGGGGAAGACCCAGTACTTC
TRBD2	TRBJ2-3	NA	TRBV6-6	CATITMVGGGTDTQYF	TGTGCCACCATTACCATGGTGGGGGGGGGCACAGATACGCAGTATTTT
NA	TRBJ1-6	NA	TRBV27	CAAGENYNSPLHF	TGTGCAGCCGGAGAGAACTATAATTCACCCCTCCACTTT
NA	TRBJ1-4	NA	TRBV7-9	CASSFGEEGKLFF	TGTGCCAGCAGCTTCGGGGAGGAGGGAAAACTGTTTTTT
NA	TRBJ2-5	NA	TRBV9	CASSARAIQETQYF	TGTGCCAGCAGCGCTCGGGCAATCCAAGAGACCCAGTACTTC
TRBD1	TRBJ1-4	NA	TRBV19	CASSMDRATNEKLFF	TGTGCCAGTAGTATGGACAGGGCAACTAATGAAAAACTGTTTTTT
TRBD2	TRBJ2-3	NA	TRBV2	CASRRGGSTDTQYF	TGTGCCAGCAGGCGGGGGGGCAGCACAGATACGCAGTATTTT
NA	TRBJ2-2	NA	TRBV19	CASSTIAEYTGELFF	TGTGCCAGTAGTACCATAGCGGAGTACACCGGGGAGCTGTTTTTT
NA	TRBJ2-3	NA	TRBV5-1	CASSLGVGSRADTQYF	TGCGCCAGCAGCTTGGGGGTAGGGAGTAGGGCAGATACGCAGTATTTT
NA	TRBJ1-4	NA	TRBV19	CASSGTGNIEKLFF	TGTGCCAGTAGTGGGACGGGGAATATCGAAAAACTGTTTTTT
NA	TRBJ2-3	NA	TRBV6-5	CASGPREDTQYF	TGTGCCAGCGGCCCCCGGGAAGATACGCAGTATTTT
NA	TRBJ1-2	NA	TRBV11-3	CASSLGHGGCYGYTF	TGTGCCAGCAGCTTGGGTCATGGGGGCTGCTATGGCTACACCTTC
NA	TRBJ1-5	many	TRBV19	CATQPRGRQPQHF	TGTGCCACCCAGCCTCGGGGAAGGCAGCCCCAGCATTTT
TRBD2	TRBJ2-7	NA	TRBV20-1	CSAFFGGGQYF	TGCAGTGCTTTCTTCGGGGGGGGGCAGTACTTC
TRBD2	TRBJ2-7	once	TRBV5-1	CASSPQTSLPYEQYF	TGCGCCAGCAGCCCCCAGACTAGCCTACCCTACGAGCAGTACTTC
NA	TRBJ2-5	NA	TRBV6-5	CATEKPPQETQYF	TGTGCCACCGAAAAACCCCCCCAAGAGACCCAGTACTTC
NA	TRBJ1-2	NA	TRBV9	CASSVVSGPYGYTF	TGTGCCAGCAGCGTAGTGTCAGGACCCTATGGCTACACCTTC
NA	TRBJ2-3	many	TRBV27	CASSKLDGSTDTQYF	TGTGCCAGCAGCAAGCTGGATGGCTCCACAGATACGCAGTATTTT
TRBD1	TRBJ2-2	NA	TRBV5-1	CASSPRTGANTGELFF	TGCGCCAGCAGCCCACGGACAGGGGCGAACACCGGGGAGCTGTTTTTT
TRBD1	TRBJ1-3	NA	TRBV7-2	CASRPTGVGNTIYF	TGTGCCAGCAGACCCACAGGGGTCGGAAACACCATATATTTT
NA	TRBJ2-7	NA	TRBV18	CASSPRSPGPYEQYF	TGTGCCAGCTCACCACGTAGTCCAGGACCCTACGAGCAGTACTTC
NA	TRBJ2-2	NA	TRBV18	CASSPRTGNTGELFF	TGTGCCAGCTCACCTCGGACGGGCAACACCGGGGAGCTGTTTTTT
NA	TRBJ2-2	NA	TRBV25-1	CASSAARDTLNTGELFF	TGTGCCAGCAGCGCCGCCCGGGACACCCTGAACACCGGGGAGCTGTTTTTT